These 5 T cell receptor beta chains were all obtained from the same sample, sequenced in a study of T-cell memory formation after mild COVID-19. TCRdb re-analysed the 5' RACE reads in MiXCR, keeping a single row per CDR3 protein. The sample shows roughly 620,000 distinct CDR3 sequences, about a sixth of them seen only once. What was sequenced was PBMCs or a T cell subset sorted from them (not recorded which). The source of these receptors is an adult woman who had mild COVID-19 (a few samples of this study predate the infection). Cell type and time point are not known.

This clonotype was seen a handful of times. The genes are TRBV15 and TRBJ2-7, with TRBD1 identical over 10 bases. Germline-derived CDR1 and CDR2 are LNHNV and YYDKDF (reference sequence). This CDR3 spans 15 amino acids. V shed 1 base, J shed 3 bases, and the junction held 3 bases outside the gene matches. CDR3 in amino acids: CATSRGGQGLYEQYF. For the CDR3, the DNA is TGTGCCACCAGCAGAGGGGGACAGGGGCTCTACGAGCAGTACTTC.

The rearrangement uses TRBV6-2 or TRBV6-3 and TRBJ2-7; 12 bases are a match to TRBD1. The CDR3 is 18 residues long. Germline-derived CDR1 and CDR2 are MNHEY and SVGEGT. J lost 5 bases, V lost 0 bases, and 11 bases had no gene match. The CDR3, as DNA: TGTGCCAGCAGTTACTCGAGTCGTCCCGGGACAGGGGGCGACGAGCAGTACTTC. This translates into CASSYSSRPGTGGDEQYF.

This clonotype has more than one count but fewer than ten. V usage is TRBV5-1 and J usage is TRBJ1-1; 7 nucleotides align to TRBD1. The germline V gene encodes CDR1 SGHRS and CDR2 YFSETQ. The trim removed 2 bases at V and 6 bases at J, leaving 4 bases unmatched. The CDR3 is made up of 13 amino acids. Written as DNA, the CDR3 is TGCGCCAGCAGCTTTGCGGGGACAGCTGAAGCTTTCTTT. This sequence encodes CASSFAGTAEAFF.

For the CDR3, the DNA is TGCGCCAGTTCACCGGGCCTCGACATGAGGGAGACCCAGTACTTC. Its translation is CASSPGLDMRETQYF. The chain links TRBV5-1 to TRBJ2-5; D call uncertain. The CDR3 has 15 residues. Germline values: CDR1 SGHRS, CDR2 YFSETQ. The V end was cut by 8 bases, the J end by 5 bases, with 22 bases between.

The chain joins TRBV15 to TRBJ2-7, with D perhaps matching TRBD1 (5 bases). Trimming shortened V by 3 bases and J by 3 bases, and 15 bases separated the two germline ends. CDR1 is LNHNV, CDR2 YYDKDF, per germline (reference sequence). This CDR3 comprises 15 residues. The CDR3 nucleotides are TGTGCCACCAGCAGTTCCTCTGGCAGGGACTACGAGCAGTACTTC. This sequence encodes CATSSSSGRDYEQYF.